Following are 5 T cell receptor beta chains from one sample sequenced in a study of shared clonotypes between healthy human individuals. CD45RO-negative cells were positively selected for CCR7, leaving out terminally differentiated effector memory CD45RA+ cells. Profiled with immunoSEQ multiplex PCR; TCRdb holds only in-frame clones, not every one. The sample contains 600,000 or so clones, roughly 98% of which appear only once. Sequencing was done on a sample of naive CD8+ T cells sorted from blood. The receptor set was obtained from a man aged 30 to 39 in good health.

V is TRBV6-1 and J is TRBJ2-1; D might be TRBD1 (6 bases). Germline CDR1 is MNHNS and CDR2 is SASEGT. V lost 2 bases and J 6 bases, leaving 20 bases between the germline ends. The CDR3 is 17 residues long. In DNA, the CDR3 is TGTGCCAGCAGTGAATCGGTTTGGAGTCTAGGGGGCAATGAGCAGTTCTTC. Encoded protein: CASSESVWSLGGNEQFF.

The rearrangement links TRBV5-5 to TRBJ2-7; a possible D gene is TRBD1 (6 bases). The CDR3 sequence is 13 residues long. V was clipped by 4 bases and J by 4 bases, with 12 bases between them. Germline V gives CDR1 SGHKS, CDR2 YYEKEE (reference sequence). CDR3 in amino acids: CASSPLTGYEQYF. CDR3 bases: TGTGCCAGCAGCCCCCTGACAGGATACGAGCAGTACTTC.

The gene calls are TRBV20-1 and TRBJ2-7; perhaps TRBD1 as D (6 bases). CDR1 and CDR2 from the germline V gene are DFQATT and SNEGSKA (reference sequence). The CDR3 has 11 residues. V dropped 5 bases and J dropped 4 bases, with 9 bases sitting between them. The CDR3 loop reads CSAPGQYEQYF. In nucleotides, the CDR3 is TGCAGTGCTCCCGGACAGTACGAGCAGTACTTC.

V is TRBV7-8 and J is TRBJ2-7; TRBD1 matches 9 bases. The trim removed 2 bases at V and 3 bases at J, leaving 5 bases unmatched. Germline CDR1 reads SGHVS; CDR2 reads FQNEAQ. The CDR3 is 15 residues long. The CDR3 loop reads CASSLRDRENYEQYF. Written as DNA, the CDR3 is TGTGCCAGCAGCTTAAGGGACAGGGAAAACTACGAGCAGTACTTC.

The CDR3 DNA is TGTGCCAGCATCCGGACTAGCGGACCCTACGAGCAGTACTTC. Protein sequence: CASIRTSGPYEQYF. The chain is built from TRBV27 and TRBJ2-7; 10 nucleotides line up with TRBD2. CDR3 length: 14 residues. Trimming cost V 7 bases and J 2 bases; bases outside gene matches: 5. The germline CDR1 and CDR2 sequences are MNHEY and SMNVEV (reference sequence).